One sample yielded the 29 T cell receptor beta chains listed below, sequenced in a study of cytomegalovirus exposure and HLA in healthy donors. The PCR made use of 60 Vbeta and 13 Jbeta primers. The data were produced by immunoSEQ multiplex PCR, yet TCRdb's version contains in-frame clones alone and is incomplete. This sample has some 120,000 clones, with roughly 69% found just once. Sample: PBMCs. These receptors all come from a human donor in good health.

V usage is TRBV19 and J usage is TRBJ1-5; no reliable D call. Trimming took 2 bases from V and 7 from J, leaving 9 bases between them. CDR1 is LNHDA and CDR2 is SQIVND in the germline V gene (reference sequence). The CDR3 runs 13 residues. DNA of the CDR3: TGTGCCAGTAGTATACAGGAGGACCAGCCCCAGCATTTT. Its translation is CASSIQEDQPQHF. Complete variable domain (other parts from reference TRBV19 and TRBJ1-5): DGGITQSPKYLFRKEGQNVTLSCEQNLNHDAMYWYRQDPGQGLRLIYYSQIVNDFQKGDIAEGYSVSREKKESFPLTVTSAQKNPTAFYLCASSIQEDQPQHFGDGTRLSIL.

The V call is TRBV27, the J call TRBJ1-2; 8 bases match TRBD1. J lost 0 bases, V lost 3 bases, and 3 bases had no gene match. This CDR3 contains 15 residues. Germline V gene lookup returns CDR1 MNHEY and CDR2 SMNVEV (reference sequence). In nucleotides, the CDR3 is TGTGCCAGCAGTTTGGACAGGGTCTCTAACTATGGCTACACCTTC. Translated, it gives CASSLDRVSNYGYTF.

This chain connects TRBV30 to TRBJ1-2; D ambiguous. This CDR3 is 12 amino acids long. CDR1 and CDR2 (germline): GTSNPN, SVGIG (reference sequence). The ends were cut back, 2 bases at V and 8 bases at J, with 12 bases in the middle. The CDR3 sequence: CAWSLGWEGYTF. DNA for the CDR3: TGTGCCTGGAGTTTAGGTTGGGAGGGCTACACCTTC.

The chain employs TRBV13 and TRBJ1-1; D gene ambiguous. CDR1 is PRHDT and CDR2 is FYEKMQ in the germline V gene (reference sequence). This CDR3 region has 15 residues. Trimming pared 6 bases from V and 4 bases from J, leaving 18 bases between. The CDR3 coding sequence is TGTGCCAGCAGACCTGCTCAGGTTCGGGGCACTGAAGCTTTCTTT. This gives the protein CASRPAQVRGTEAFF.

This sequence joins TRBV19 and TRBJ2-6; D gene ambiguous. The V end lost 10 bases, the J end lost 0 bases, and 19 bases lay between the germline ends. The CDR3 consists of 17 residues. CDR1 and CDR2 (germline): LNHDA, SQIVND (reference sequence). The CDR3 protein is CATLGVTIRSGANVLTF. CDR3 in DNA: TGTGCCACCTTGGGCGTAACAATTCGCTCTGGGGCCAACGTCCTGACTTTC.

The rearrangement joins TRBV5-6 to TRBJ2-7; TRBD1 aligns across 9 bases. CDR1 SGHDT and CDR2 YYEEEE come from the germline V gene. V was clipped by 0 bases and J by 3 bases; unmatched bases: 4. The CDR3 spans 15 residues. The CDR3 loop is CASSLVGTGHYEQYF. CDR3 in DNA: TGTGCCAGCAGCTTGGTAGGGACAGGGCACTACGAGCAGTACTTC.

This clone was seen once. The genes are TRBV6-5 and TRBJ2-1; 12 positions match TRBD1. The CDR3 has 16 residues. Losses at the gene ends were 4 bases for V and 7 bases for J; bases not matched to a gene: 8. The germline gives CDR1 MNHEY, CDR2 SVGAGI. The CDR3: CASSSGTGGRANEQFF. The CDR3 bases are TGTGCCAGCAGTTCAGGGACAGGGGGCAGGGCTAATGAGCAGTTCTTC.

This sequence joins TRBV6-6 and TRBJ2-3; 9 bases agree with TRBD2. The CDR3 totals 15 residues. J was trimmed by 0 bases and V by 5 bases; bases with no gene match: 3. Germline values: CDR1 MNHNY, CDR2 SVGAGI (reference sequence). CDR3 nucleotides: TGTGCCAGCAGTACCCTAGCGGGGAGCACAGATACGCAGTATTTT. It is translated as CASSTLAGSTDTQYF.

The rearrangement uses TRBV25-1 and TRBJ2-7; 8 bases match TRBD1. V dropped 2 bases and J dropped 6; count of bases not matched to a gene: 3. Germline V CDR1 and CDR2: MGHDK, SYGVNS. The CDR3 covers 13 residues. The CDR3 DNA reads TGTGCCAGCAGTGAACCCGGACAGGGCGAGCAGTACTTC. Residues: CASSEPGQGEQYF.

The chain is built from TRBV2 and TRBJ1-5; 10 bases match TRBD1. Germline V CDR1 and CDR2: SNHLY, FYNNEI. With V trimmed by 6 bases and J by 0 bases, 5 bases remained unmatched. This CDR3 is built from 16 residues. CDR3 sequence (DNA): TGTGCCAGCAGACCTGGGACAGGGGTTAGCAATCAGCCCCAGCATTTT. This translates into CASRPGTGVSNQPQHF.

The V and J genes are TRBV19 and TRBJ1-1, with D possibly matching TRBD1 (6 bases). Trimming took off 6 bases at V and 4 bases at J, with 18 bases between the two ends. The CDR3 covers 15 residues. Per germline, CDR1 LNHDA and CDR2 SQIVND (reference sequence). The CDR3 sequence is CASSFGTHPSTEAFF. The DNA of the CDR3 is TGTGCCAGTAGCTTCGGGACACATCCTTCCACTGAAGCTTTCTTT.

To note about this clone: One junction end does not reproduce the germline sequence, and a read error may be involved. The J gene is TRBJ2-7, the V gene TRBV4-3; no clear D. The germline gives CDR1 LGHNA, CDR2 YSLEER. The CDR3 spans 13 residues. CDR3 loop: CASSHTLSYGQYF. The CDR3 DNA follows: TGCGCCAGCAGCCATACTCTCTCCTACGGGCAGTACTTC.

This chain connects TRBV13 to TRBJ1-4; D possibly corresponds to TRBD1 (6 bases). This CDR3 has 14 residues. Germline assignment: CDR1 PRHDT and CDR2 FYEKMQ (reference sequence). The ends were cut back, 6 bases at V and 4 bases at J, with 12 bases in the middle. The CDR3 sequence is CASRSGQINEKLFF. CDR3 nucleotide sequence: TGTGCCAGCAGATCCGGACAGATTAATGAAAAACTGTTTTTT. Full variable domain (remainder filled in from reference TRBV13 and TRBJ1-4): AAGVIQSPRHLIKEKRETATLKCYPIPRHDTVYWYQQGPGQDPQFLISFYEKMQSDKGSIPDRFSAQQFSDYHSELNMSSLELGDSALYFCASRSGQINEKLFFGSGTQLSVL.

The V gene is TRBV9, the J gene TRBJ2-1, with TRBD2 identical over 8 bases. This CDR3 spans 17 amino acids. Germline V gene lookup returns CDR1 SGDLS and CDR2 YYNGEE. The ends lost 0 bases at V and 2 bases at J; junction bases unmatched: 7. CDR3 sequence (DNA): TGTGCCAGCAGCGTAGGGATCGGGGGGGCAACCTACAATGAGCAGTTCTTC. Amino acids: CASSVGIGGATYNEQFF.

This clone showed up just a few times. This chain uses TRBV29-1 with TRBJ1-1; no clear D. There are 9 residues in the CDR3. Germline CDR1 reads SQVTM; CDR2 reads ANQGSEA. V shed 4 bases and J shed 9 bases, with 6 bases lying between them. DNA of the CDR3: TGCAGCGTTGTCGGGAAAGCTTTCTTT. Translation gives CSVVGKAFF.

In this sample, this clone turned up a few times. The chain is built from TRBV27 and TRBJ1-1; the D is unclear. V lost 6 bases to trimming and J lost 5 bases, with 16 bases between them. This CDR3 has 14 residues. From germline, CDR1 is MNHEY and CDR2 SMNVEV (reference sequence). CDR3: CASRPLTQATEAFF. The CDR3 DNA sequence: TGTGCCAGCAGGCCACTCACTCAGGCTACTGAAGCTTTCTTT.

CDR3 in amino acids: CASSGWGSGRTGELFF. The CDR3 DNA reads TGTGCCAGCAGCGGGTGGGGTAGCGGGAGGACCGGGGAGCTGTTTTTT. The chain couples TRBV27 to TRBJ2-2; 10 bases agree with TRBD2. Germline V lookup: CDR1 MNHEY, CDR2 SMNVEV (reference sequence). This CDR3 region has 16 residues. V dropped 6 bases and J dropped 5; count of bases not matched to a gene: 9.

The V and J genes are TRBV4-2 and TRBJ2-1; 9 positions agree with TRBD2. Germline V gene data show CDR1 as LGHNA and CDR2 as YNFKEQ. The CDR3 sequence is 15 residues long. J lost 2 bases, V lost 7 bases, and 6 bases had no gene match. CDR3 region: CASNRERGAYNEQFF. CDR3 nucleotide sequence: TGTGCCAGCAACCGGGAGCGGGGGGCCTACAATGAGCAGTTCTTC.

In its sample, this clone was seen a few times. The CDR3: CASSLLGGGVGYTF. CDR3 nucleotide sequence: TGTGCCAGCAGTTTATTAGGGGGCGGGGTTGGCTACACCTTC. The chain joins TRBV28 to TRBJ1-2; 7 nucleotides line up with TRBD1. The CDR3 has 14 amino acids. The germline V gene encodes CDR1 MDHEN and CDR2 SYDVKM. With V trimmed by 1 base and J by 7 bases, 6 bases remained unmatched.

The rearrangement links TRBV29-1 to TRBJ2-5; D possibly corresponds to TRBD1 (6 bases). The better agreement between TRBJ2-7 and the DNA end casts doubt on the J call. Germline V lookup: CDR1 SQVTM, CDR2 ANQGSEA. The CDR3 loop spans 13 amino acids. CDR3 loop: CSVGGQDSYEQYF. Written as DNA, the CDR3 is TGCAGCGTTGGGGGACAAGACTCCTACGAGCAGTACTTC.

Turning to this clone: An end of the junction differs from the germline gene, which may be a read error. The chain couples TRBV28 to TRBJ2-4; TRBD1 might be the D (6 bases). Germline CDR1 reads MDHEN; CDR2 reads SYDVKM. The CDR3 has 11 residues. CDR3 protein: CASSLNRVQYF. For the CDR3, the DNA is TGTGCCAGCAGTTTAAACAGGGTTCAATACTTC.

This rearrangement joins TRBV9 to TRBJ1-2; TRBD1 might be the D (6 bases). Trimming took off 5 bases at V and 6 bases at J, with 14 bases between the two ends. Germline CDR1 is SGDLS and CDR2 is YYNGEE. This CDR3 is built from 13 residues. The chain's CDR3 is CASSAGTLDGYTF. The CDR3 DNA follows: TGTGCCAGCAGTGCCGGGACACTTGATGGCTACACCTTC.

The chain recombines TRBV5-1 with TRBJ2-1; 10 bases are a match to TRBD1. With V trimmed by 3 bases and J by 7 bases, 10 bases remained unmatched. CDR3 length: 16 amino acids. Germline-derived CDR1 and CDR2 are SGHRS and YFSETQ. The CDR3 DNA sequence: TGCGCCAGCAGCTGGACCGGGACAGGGGTAGGTAATGAGCAGTTCTTC. This gives the protein CASSWTGTGVGNEQFF.

With regard to this clone: The germline gene is not matched at one end of the junction; a read error may be the cause. This chain's CDR3 is CASSPQKGLAGRDEQLF. The CDR3 DNA sequence: TGTGCCAGCAGTCCCCAGAAAGGACTAGCGGGACGCGATGAGCAGCTCTTC. The V and J genes are TRBV27 and TRBJ2-1; TRBD2 matches 12 bases. This CDR3 is built from 17 residues. Germline V gives CDR1 MNHEY, CDR2 SMNVEV (reference sequence).

This clone was detected only once. The chain uses TRBV6-1 and TRBJ1-1; possibly TRBD1 for D (6 bases). Germline V gene lookup returns CDR1 MNHNS and CDR2 SASEGT. The CDR3 runs 15 residues. V was cut by 4 bases and J by 3 bases, with 15 bases left in between. DNA of the CDR3: TGTGCCAGCAGTGTGACAGGTGGGGGAGACACTGAAGCTTTCTTT. Amino acids: CASSVTGGGDTEAFF.

On this clone itself: One junction end disagrees with the germline gene, perhaps due to a read error. This specimen includes other DNA sequences encoding the same CDR3. J is TRBJ1-1 and V is TRBV6-1; D possibly corresponds to TRBD1 (6 bases). The length of the CDR3 is 15 residues. Germline assignment: CDR1 MNHNS and CDR2 SASEGT. The CDR3 DNA reads TGTGCCAGCAGTGACCTGGGTACAGGGAAGCCTGAAGCCTTCTTT. As protein: CASSDLGTGKPEAFF.

This sequence joins TRBV6-1 and TRBJ1-6; 10 nucleotides agree with TRBD1. The CDR3 runs 15 residues. The V and J ends lost 2 bases and 8 bases, in that order; junction bases with no gene match: 3. The V gene's germline CDR1 is MNHNS and CDR2 SASEGT. The CDR3 protein is CASSEWDRGHSPLHF. The CDR3 bases are TGTGCCAGCAGTGAATGGGACAGGGGACATTCACCCCTCCACTTT.

The CDR3 spells CASSTVGTEVYGYTF. Here the CDR3 DNA reads TGTGCCAGCAGCACCGTTGGGACAGAGGTCTATGGCTACACCTTC. The V and J genes are TRBV7-2 and TRBJ1-2; 7 positions agree with TRBD1. CDR1 is SGHTA, CDR2 FQGNSA, per germline. V trimming: 5 bases; J trimming: 4 bases; junction bases outside the gene matches: 10. The CDR3 consists of 15 residues. The variable domain in full, completed from reference TRBV7-2 and TRBJ1-2, reads GAGVSQSPSNKVTEKGKDVELRCDPISGHTALYWYRQSLGQGLEFLIYFQGNSAPDKSGLPSDRFSAERTGGSVSTLTIQRTQQEDSAVYLCASSTVGTEVYGYTFGSGTRLTVV.

J is TRBJ1-1 and V is TRBV2; D is possibly TRBD1 (5 bases). In germline, CDR1 is SNHLY, CDR2 FYNNEI. The germline V and J ends were trimmed by 6 bases and 2 bases, with 13 bases remaining between them. The CDR3 length is 14 residues. The CDR3 reads CASRTDRDNTEAFF. DNA for the CDR3: TGTGCCAGCAGAACTGACAGAGACAACACTGAAGCTTTCTTT.